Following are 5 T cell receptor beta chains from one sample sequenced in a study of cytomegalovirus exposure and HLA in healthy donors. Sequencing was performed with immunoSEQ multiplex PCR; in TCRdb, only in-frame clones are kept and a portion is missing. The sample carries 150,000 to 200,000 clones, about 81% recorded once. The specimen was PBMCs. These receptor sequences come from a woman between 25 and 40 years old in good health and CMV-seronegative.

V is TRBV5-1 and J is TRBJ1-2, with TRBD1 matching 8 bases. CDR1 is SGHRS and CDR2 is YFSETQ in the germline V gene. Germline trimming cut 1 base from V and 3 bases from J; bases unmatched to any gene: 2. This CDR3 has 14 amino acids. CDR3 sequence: CASSLQTGDYGYTF. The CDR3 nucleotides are TGCGCCAGCAGCTTGCAGACAGGGGACTATGGCTACACCTTC.

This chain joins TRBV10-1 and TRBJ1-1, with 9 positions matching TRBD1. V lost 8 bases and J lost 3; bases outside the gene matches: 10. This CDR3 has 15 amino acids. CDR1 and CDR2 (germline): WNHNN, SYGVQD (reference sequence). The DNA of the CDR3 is TGCGCCAGCCAAAAAACAGACAGGGGGGACACTGAAGCTTTCTTT. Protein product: CASQKTDRGDTEAFF.

In nucleotides, the CDR3 is TGTGCCAGCAGCCTTACCGGGACTAGCGCCTACGAGCAGTACTTC. It encodes CASSLTGTSAYEQYF. The V and J genes are TRBV4-2 and TRBJ2-7; 10 positions match TRBD2. The CDR3 spans 15 residues. V shed 4 bases and J 2 bases; nucleotides not matched to a gene: 5. CDR1 LGHNA and CDR2 YNFKEQ come from the germline V gene.

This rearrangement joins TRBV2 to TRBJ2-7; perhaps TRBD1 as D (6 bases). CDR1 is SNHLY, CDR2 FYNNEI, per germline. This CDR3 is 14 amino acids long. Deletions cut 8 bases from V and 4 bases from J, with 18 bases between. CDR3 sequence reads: CASYRDGTLYEQYF. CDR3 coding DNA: TGTGCCAGCTACCGAGACGGGACACTATACGAGCAGTACTTC.

CDR3 coding DNA: TGTGCCTGGGAAGGTCACGGGGAGGATACGCAGTATTTT. As protein: CAWEGHGEDTQYF. V and J are TRBV30 and TRBJ2-3, with a weak D call TRBD2 (5 bases). Trimming removed 5 bases from V and 6 bases from J, with 15 bases in between. Per germline, CDR1 GTSNPN and CDR2 SVGIG (reference sequence). The CDR3 consists of 13 residues.